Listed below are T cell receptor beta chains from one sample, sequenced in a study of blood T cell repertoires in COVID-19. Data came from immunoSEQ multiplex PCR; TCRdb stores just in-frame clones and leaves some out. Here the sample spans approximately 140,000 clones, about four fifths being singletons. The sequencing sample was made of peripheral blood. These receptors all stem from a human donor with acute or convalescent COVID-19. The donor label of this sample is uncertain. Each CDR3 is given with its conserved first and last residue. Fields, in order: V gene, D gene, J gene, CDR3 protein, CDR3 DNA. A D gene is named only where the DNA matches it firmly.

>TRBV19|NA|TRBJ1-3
CASSPGISGNTIYF
TGTGCCAGTAGTCCAGGGATTTCTGGAAACACCATATATTTT
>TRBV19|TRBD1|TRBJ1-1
CASSRDRVNTEAFF
TGTGCCAGTAGTCGAGACAGGGTGAACACTGAAGCTTTCTTT
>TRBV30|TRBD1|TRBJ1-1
CAWRGQGANTEAFF
TGTGCCTGGAGGGGACAGGGGGCGAACACTGAAGCTTTCTTT
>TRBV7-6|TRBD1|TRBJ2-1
CASSLDPGTENYNEQFF
TGTGCCAGCAGCTTAGACCCCGGGACAGAGAACTACAATGAGCAGTTCTTC
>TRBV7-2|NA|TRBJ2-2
CASSPGGGGFTGELFF
TGTGCCAGCTCCCCGGGGGGAGGGGGATTTACCGGGGAGCTGTTTTTT
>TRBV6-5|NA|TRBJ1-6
CASRIQKNSPLHF
TGTGCCAGCAGGATACAGAAGAATTCACCCCTCCACTTT
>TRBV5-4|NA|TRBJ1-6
CASSFGADQNSPLHF
TGTGCCAGCAGCTTTGGGGCAGACCAGAATTCACCCCTCCACTTT
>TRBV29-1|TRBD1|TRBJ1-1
CSVRTGGDTEAFF
TGCAGCGTACGGACAGGGGGAGACACTGAAGCTTTCTTT
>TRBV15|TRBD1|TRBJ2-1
CATSPLGQGYFYEQFF
TGTGCCACCAGCCCTTTGGGACAGGGGTACTTCTATGAGCAGTTCTTC
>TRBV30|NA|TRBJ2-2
CASAERSRGELFF
TGTGCCTCCGCGGAGAGGTCACGGGGGGAGCTGTTTTTT
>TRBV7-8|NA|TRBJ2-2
CASSLGGLMNTGELFF
TGTGCCAGCAGCTTAGGGGGACTGATGAACACCGGGGAGCTGTTTTTT